This T cell receptor (beta chain) was sequenced for a study of shared clonotypes between healthy human individuals (TCRdb year 2020). About the full investigation: The cohort included three men and two women between 18 and 49 years of age. Per donor, leukapheresis produced somewhere between about 0.85 and 10 billion PBMCs. To estimate repertoire size and how much clonotype sharing occurs between individuals, the study deeply sequenced the blood TCR repertoires of roughly 5 healthy adults. To increase sequencing depth and limit assay-specific biases, different laboratories used diverse techniques to prepare libraries and sequence TCR repertoires. Overall study results and their limits: Sampling was limited to blood, and TCR repertoires in tissue likely differ from TCR repertoires in blood. Pairwise subsampling led to the expectation that sequencing depth would affect the degree of clonotype sharing among donors. Because the study included only a small number of donors, the genetic and exposure-history diversity represented was limited.

This clone was recorded only once. Its antigen remains undetermined. Per-nucleotide qualities are absent, and no much larger clonotype sits a single base away. From the cysteine through the phenylalanine, the CDR3 covers 11 amino acids. The DNA shown is the 33-base CDR3, in frame from base 1. V loses 2 bases of germline sequence and J loses 6 bases, and the interval between the two ends is 5 bases. From the germline V gene (reference sequence), CDR1 is GTSNPN and CDR2 is SVGIG. Using the deep immunoSEQ assay, TCR CDR3 regions were amplified from genomic DNA by multiplex PCR. Genomic DNA extracted from each cell subset was distributed evenly over all wells of several immunoSEQ 96-well plates, and each plate served as one replicate. For unsorted PBMC, 250 to 350 ng of genomic DNA, equivalent to approximately 30,000 T cell genomes, went into each replicate PCR. Ten immunoSEQ deep assay plates were used to sequence the unsorted PBMC genomic DNA. The purified libraries were quantified using a Qubit 3.0 fluorometer, sized with a Bioanalyzer 2100, and then quantified again using the KAPA Library Quantification kit. Every immunoSEQ 96-well plate was sequenced on a separate single-read 150-cycle Illumina NextSeq 550 flow cell. As for the original processing: Because the immunoSEQ output included only junctional sequences and no quality scores, the filtering could not be the same as the filtering used for full-length reads. Sequences were annotated with PyIR, a Python wrapper for IgBLAST v1.9, using IMGT germline references to assign V/J genes and CDR3. Reads were filtered out if the reads had weak V/J assignments (E-value above 1e-6), no CDR3, stop codons, out-of-frame junctions, or ambiguous translated residues. A V3J clonotype was defined by an identical inferred V gene, J gene, and CDR3 amino acid sequence. Percentage overlap between repertoires was calculated by dividing the number of shared unique clonotypes by the size of the smaller repertoire. Richness of each repertoire was evaluated using RTK rarefaction, the Chao1 estimator, and Recon v2.1 estimates of unobserved clonotypes. This immuneACCESS table, as held by TCRdb, lists in-frame sequences with V and J called but not all clones. Of the missing ones, under half trace to an unresolved V gene in checked studies; the others have no known cause. V, J and clone size are taken as reported in that table, and D and trimming were inferred from the DNA itself. Across this sample there are over 400,000 clones, with approximately 78% seen only once. In total, the top ten clones hold around 12% of the sample.

The donors were healthy, HIV-negative adults who had no recently reported acute infections or vaccinations. Only Caucasian adults living in Nashville, Tennessee, USA were represented among the donors. In the unsorted samples, 70 million to 95 million PBMCs were counted, and genomic DNA was extracted using the QIAamp DNA Blood Mini kit. Blood was obtained by leukapheresis, after which PBMCs were separated by Ficoll-Histopaque density gradient centrifugation and cryopreserved in liquid nitrogen vapor phase. The origin of this receptor is a woman in her thirties or forties in good health. Some clones in this sample may be carry-over from other donors' samples. The sequencing input was PBMCs. Recombination joined TRBV30 with TRBJ2-1; no D gene call is confident. In nucleotides, the sequence is TGTGCCTGGAGTCGAAGCAATGAGCAGTTCTTC. Translation gives CAWSRSNEQFF.